Below are 19 T cell receptor beta chains sequenced from a single sample in a study of T-cell reconstitution after alpha-beta-depleted transplantation in children. A TCRbeta library incorporating unique molecular identifiers was prepared. TCRdb recomputed calls from the PCR reads with MiXCR, one row per CDR3 protein. The sample includes 240,000 or so distinct CDR3 sequences, about 12% of them seen just once. Sequencing used PBMCs from the stem cell graft donor, obtained from the stem cell graft. These receptors came from a human donor who donated a stem cell graft to a child with acute lymphoblastic leukemia.

There are many counts of this clonotype. The CDR3 loop is CASSPTGGPGYGYTF. The CDR3 DNA reads as TGTGCCAGCAGCCCGACAGGAGGCCCGGGCTATGGCTACACCTTC. The chain links TRBV7-9 to TRBJ1-2; D is perhaps TRBD1 (6 bases). The CDR3 has 15 residues. Germline V lookup: CDR1 SEHNR, CDR2 FQNEAQ (reference sequence). Trimming cost V 5 bases and J 4 bases, with 17 bases left between them.

A note on this clonotype: Possible read error: a much larger clone is one base away. V is TRBV7-9 and J is TRBJ1-1; D is unresolved. Germline V lookup: CDR1 SEHNR, CDR2 FQNEAQ (reference sequence). CDR3 length: 12 residues. CDR3 amino acids: CAGSFGVTEAFF. The CDR3 region has the DNA TGTGCCGGCAGCTTTGGGGTCACTGAAGCTTTCTTT.

This rearrangement joins TRBV7-9 to TRBJ1-3, with 8 bases aligning to TRBD1. This CDR3 has 15 amino acids. Germline assignment: CDR1 SEHNR and CDR2 FQNEAQ (reference sequence). V was pared by 5 bases and J by 1 base, with 4 bases of the junction left unmatched. The CDR3, as DNA: TGTGCCAGCAGCCGAGGGACAGGTTCTGGAAACACCATATATTTT. This gives the protein CASSRGTGSGNTIYF. Using reference TRBV7-9 and TRBJ1-3 for the parts outside the CDR3, the full variable domain is DTGVSQNPRHKITKRGQNVTFRCDPISEHNRLYWYRQTLGQGPEFLTYFQNEAQLEKSRLLSDRFSAERPKGSFSTLEIQRTEQGDSAMYLCASSRGTGSGNTIYFGEGSWLTVV.

Ten or more counts support this clonotype. This chain joins TRBV29-1 and TRBJ2-7; TRBD1 might be the D (5 bases). There are 12 residues in the CDR3. Germline values: CDR1 SQVTM, CDR2 ANQGSEA. V was shortened by 1 base and J by 5 bases, with 9 bases between the two germline ends. Here the CDR3 DNA reads TGCAGCGTTGAAGGCAGGGCCCACGAGCAGTACTTC. This gives the protein CSVEGRAHEQYF.

This clonotype was recorded a few times. The chain combines TRBV28 with TRBJ2-5; 9 bases are shared with TRBD2. Per germline, CDR1 MDHEN and CDR2 SYDVKM. The CDR3 runs to 15 residues. Losses at the gene ends were 3 bases for V and 5 bases for J; bases not matched to a gene: 7. The CDR3 spells CASSFPSGDAETQYF. The DNA of the CDR3 is TGTGCCAGCAGTTTCCCTAGCGGGGATGCGGAGACCCAGTACTTC.

This clonotype was detected many times. V is TRBV24-1 and J is TRBJ2-1; D possibly uses TRBD1 or TRBD2 (7 bases each). The germline V gene has CDR1 KGHDR and CDR2 SFDVKD. The CDR3 extends over 17 amino acids. V was shortened by 10 bases and J by 0 bases, with 21 bases between the two germline ends. The CDR3 loop reads CATAGGLADDSYNEQFF. The CDR3 DNA sequence: TGTGCCACTGCAGGGGGGCTAGCGGACGACTCCTACAATGAGCAGTTCTTC.

Many counts were recorded for this clonotype. The rearrangement joins TRBV12-3 or TRBV12-4 to TRBJ1-1; 7 nucleotides agree with TRBD1. The J segment lost 7 bases and the V segment lost 5 bases, leaving 7 bases of the junction unmatched. The CDR3 covers 13 residues. CDR3 DNA: TGTGCCAGCAGTCAAAGACAGGGTGTTGAAGCTTTCTTT. It translates to CASSQRQGVEAFF.

This clonotype has at least ten counts. This chain uses TRBV5-1 with TRBJ1-2; TRBD1 agrees at 7 bases. This CDR3 has 15 amino acids. Germline CDR1 is SGHRS and CDR2 is YFSETQ. The J segment lost 3 bases and the V segment lost 4 bases, leaving 9 bases of the junction unmatched. This CDR3 is CASSPLQGLDYGYTF. In nucleotides, the CDR3 is TGCGCCAGCAGCCCATTACAGGGGTTGGACTATGGCTACACCTTC.

This clonotype was seen at least ten times. The rearrangement joins TRBV4-3 to TRBJ2-1, with TRBD2 as a possible D gene (7 bases). Trimming pared 1 base from V and 0 bases from J, leaving 13 bases between. This CDR3 spans 17 amino acids. Looked up from germline, CDR1 is LGHNA and CDR2 is YSLEER. The CDR3 protein is CASSQAVGGPSYNEQFF. As DNA, the CDR3 is TGCGCCAGCAGCCAAGCCGTCGGGGGGCCCTCCTACAATGAGCAGTTCTTC.

This clonotype was observed many times. The gene calls are TRBV15 and TRBJ2-1; D is ambiguous. The CDR3 has 13 residues. V was trimmed by 3 bases and J by 8 bases, leaving 11 bases between them. Germline V gene data show CDR1 as LNHNV and CDR2 as YYDKDF (reference sequence). The CDR3 sequence: CATSSKLADEQFF. Here the CDR3 DNA reads TGTGCCACCAGCAGCAAACTTGCGGATGAGCAGTTCTTC.

This clonotype has ten or more counts. This sequence joins TRBV29-1 and TRBJ2-4, with TRBD2 as a possible D gene (6 bases). Germline V gives CDR1 SQVTM, CDR2 ANQGSEA. V was pared by 4 bases and J by 9 bases, with 19 bases between. This CDR3 contains 14 residues. CDR3 residues: CSVAGPVEGSIQYF. For the CDR3, the DNA is TGCAGCGTTGCCGGTCCCGTGGAGGGTAGCATTCAGTACTTC.

This clonotype was found many times. V and J are TRBV4-3 and TRBJ2-7, with 11 bases lining up with TRBD2. This CDR3 comprises 15 residues. The V and J ends lost 6 bases and 2 bases, in that order; junction bases with no gene match: 6. CDR1 and CDR2 from the germline V gene are LGHNA and YSLEER. The CDR3 is CASSTQTSGAYEQYF. Here the CDR3 DNA reads TGCGCCAGCAGTACTCAGACTAGCGGGGCCTACGAGCAGTACTTC.

This clonotype has a count of ten or more. The J gene is TRBJ2-1, the V gene TRBV10-3; no definite D call. The CDR3 is 12 residues long. V lost 10 bases and J 6 bases, leaving 13 bases between the germline ends. Germline loops: CDR1 ENHRY, CDR2 SYGVKD. The CDR3 DNA reads TGTGCCACCGGCGATAGTCCCAATGAGCAGTTCTTC. Translating it yields CATGDSPNEQFF.

This clonotype was counted at least ten times. The rearrangement joins TRBV10-3 to TRBJ2-7; the match to TRBD1 covers 9 bases. CDR3 length: 13 amino acids. Unmatched junction bases numbered 6, after V lost 8 bases and J lost 4 bases. Germline V gene lookup returns CDR1 ENHRY and CDR2 SYGVKD. The CDR3 region is CAIRTGVIYEQYF. The CDR3 DNA follows: TGTGCCATCCGGACAGGGGTGATATACGAGCAGTACTTC.

This clonotype appeared many times. The chain links TRBV5-1 to TRBJ1-6; D gene ambiguous. The CDR3 is made up of 17 amino acids. The ends were cut back, 0 bases at V and 0 bases at J, with 10 bases in the middle. CDR1 and CDR2 from the germline V gene are SGHRS and YFSETQ. The CDR3 DNA is TGCGCCAGCAGCTTGGAATCGCCAACCTCCTATAATTCACCCCTCCACTTT. It translates to CASSLESPTSYNSPLHF.

This clonotype was counted at least ten times. The chain uses TRBV10-3 and TRBJ2-5, with TRBD1 matching 8 bases. The germline V gene encodes CDR1 ENHRY and CDR2 SYGVKD. The CDR3 consists of 12 residues. V lost 10 bases to trimming and J lost 5 bases; unmatched junction nucleotides: 6. The CDR3 spells CATRQGKETQYF. The CDR3 DNA follows: TGTGCCACCCGACAGGGGAAGGAGACCCAGTACTTC.

This clonotype was seen repeatedly, ten times or more. The gene calls are TRBV4-2 and TRBJ1-1; D is unresolved. This CDR3 region has 17 residues. V was cut by 1 base and J by 4 bases, with 19 bases left in between. The germline V gene encodes CDR1 LGHNA and CDR2 YNFKEQ. CDR3 loop: CASSQGPGHPAATEAFF. The CDR3 DNA reads as TGTGCCAGCAGCCAAGGTCCCGGGCACCCGGCGGCCACTGAAGCTTTCTTT.

This clonotype was observed many times. The CDR3 region is CASSRTDFGVYEQYF. CDR3 nucleotides: TGTGCCAGCAGCCGTACTGATTTCGGAGTCTACGAGCAGTACTTC. The genes are TRBV5-6 and TRBJ2-7; no clear D. The CDR3 has 15 residues. Deletions cut 4 bases from V and 3 bases from J, with 17 bases between. Per germline, CDR1 SGHDT and CDR2 YYEEEE.

This clonotype was seen at least ten times. The gene calls are TRBV20-1 and TRBJ2-7; D possibly corresponds to TRBD2 (7 bases). This CDR3 has 12 amino acids. In germline, CDR1 is DFQATT, CDR2 SNEGSKA (reference sequence). Trimming shortened V by 4 bases and J by 7 bases, and 14 bases separated the two germline ends. The CDR3 sequence: CSAMGGGGEQYF. The CDR3 DNA reads as TGCAGTGCTATGGGGGGAGGGGGGGAGCAGTACTTC.